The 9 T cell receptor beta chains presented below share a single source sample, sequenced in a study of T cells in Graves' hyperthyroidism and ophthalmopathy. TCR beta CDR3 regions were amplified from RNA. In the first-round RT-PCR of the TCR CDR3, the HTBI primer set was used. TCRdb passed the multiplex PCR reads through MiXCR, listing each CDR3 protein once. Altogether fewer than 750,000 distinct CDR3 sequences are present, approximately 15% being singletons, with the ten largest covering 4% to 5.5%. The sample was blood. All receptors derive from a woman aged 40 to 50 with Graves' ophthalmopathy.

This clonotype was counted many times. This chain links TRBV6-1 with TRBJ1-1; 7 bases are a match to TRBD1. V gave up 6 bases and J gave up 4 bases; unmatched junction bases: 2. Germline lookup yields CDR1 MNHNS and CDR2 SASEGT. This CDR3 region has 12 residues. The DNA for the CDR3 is TGTGCCAGCAGCGACAGGGTCACTGAAGCTTTCTTT. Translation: CASSDRVTEAFF.

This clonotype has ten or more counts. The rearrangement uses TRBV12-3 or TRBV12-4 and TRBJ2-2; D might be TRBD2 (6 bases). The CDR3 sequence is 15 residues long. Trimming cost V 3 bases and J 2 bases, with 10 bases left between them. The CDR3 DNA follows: TGTGCCAGCAGTTTCCTAGCGATCAACACCGGGGAGCTGTTTTTT. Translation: CASSFLAINTGELFF.

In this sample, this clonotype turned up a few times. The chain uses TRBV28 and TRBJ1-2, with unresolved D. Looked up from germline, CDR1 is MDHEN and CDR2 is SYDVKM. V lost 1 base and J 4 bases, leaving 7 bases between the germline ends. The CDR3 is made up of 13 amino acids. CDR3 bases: TGTGCCAGCAGTTTATCCAGTTCCTATGGCTACACCTTC. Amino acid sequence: CASSLSSSYGYTF.

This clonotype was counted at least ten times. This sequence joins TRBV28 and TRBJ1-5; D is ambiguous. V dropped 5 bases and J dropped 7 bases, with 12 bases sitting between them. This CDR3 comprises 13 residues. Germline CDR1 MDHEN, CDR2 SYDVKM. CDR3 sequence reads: CASSIAMVQPQHF. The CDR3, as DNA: TGTGCCAGCAGTATAGCAATGGTCCAGCCCCAGCATTTT.

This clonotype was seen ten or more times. The CDR3 sequence: CSGGWDSYEQYF. The CDR3 nucleotides are TGCAGCGGAGGCTGGGACTCCTACGAGCAGTACTTC. This chain joins TRBV29-1 and TRBJ2-7; D is unclear. This CDR3 spans 12 amino acids. Per germline, CDR1 SQVTM and CDR2 ANQGSEA. V was shortened by 7 bases and J by 0 bases, with 10 bases between the two germline ends.

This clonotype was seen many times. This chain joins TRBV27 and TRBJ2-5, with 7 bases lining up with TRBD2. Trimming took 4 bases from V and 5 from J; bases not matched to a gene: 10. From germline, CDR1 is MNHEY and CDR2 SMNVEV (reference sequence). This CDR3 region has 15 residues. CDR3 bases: TGTGCCAGCAGTTCCCAGCGCGGGAGTCGGGAGACCCAGTACTTC. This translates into CASSSQRGSRETQYF.

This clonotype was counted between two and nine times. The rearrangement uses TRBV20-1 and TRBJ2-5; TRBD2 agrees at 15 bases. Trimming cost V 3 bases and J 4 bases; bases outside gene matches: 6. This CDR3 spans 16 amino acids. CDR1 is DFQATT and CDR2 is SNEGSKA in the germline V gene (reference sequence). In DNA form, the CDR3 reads TGCAGTGCTAGCGGGACTAGCGGGAGGAGTGGAGAGACCCAGTACTTC. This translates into CSASGTSGRSGETQYF.

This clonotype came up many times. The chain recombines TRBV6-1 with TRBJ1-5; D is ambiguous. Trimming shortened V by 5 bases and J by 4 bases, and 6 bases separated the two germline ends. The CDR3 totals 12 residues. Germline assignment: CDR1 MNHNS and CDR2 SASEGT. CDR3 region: CASSKQNQPQHF. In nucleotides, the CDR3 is TGTGCCAGCAGTAAACAGAATCAGCCCCAGCATTTT.

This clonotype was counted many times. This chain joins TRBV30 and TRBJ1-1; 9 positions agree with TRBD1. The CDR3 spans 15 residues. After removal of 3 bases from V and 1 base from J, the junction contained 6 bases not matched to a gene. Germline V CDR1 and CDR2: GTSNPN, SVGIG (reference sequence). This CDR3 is CAWSRGQGGNTEAFF. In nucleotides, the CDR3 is TGTGCCTGGAGCCGGGGACAGGGCGGGAACACTGAAGCTTTCTTT.